The 5 T cell receptor beta chains given below trace back to one sample, sequenced in a study of CD8 T cells in Susac syndrome. Random hexamers were used to reverse transcribe an amount of roughly 0.45 to 1 ug RNA. TCRdb re-derived calls from the immunoSEQ multiplex PCR reads in MiXCR, one entry per CDR3 protein. This repertoire shows about 200,000 distinct CDR3 sequences, 95% found once; its top ten account for about 0.095%. The sequencing input was CD4+ T cells from PBMCs. All receptors come from a human donor in good health.

This clonotype was seen once. This chain's CDR3 is CASSQDTLGGNEQFF. The CDR3 region has the DNA TGTGCCAGCAGCCAAGATACGCTCGGGGGGAATGAGCAGTTCTTC. The J gene is TRBJ2-1, the V gene TRBV3-1; 7 positions match TRBD2. CDR1 LGHDT and CDR2 YNNKEL come from the germline V gene (reference sequence). The trim removed 0 bases at V and 7 bases at J, leaving 6 bases unmatched. The CDR3 loop spans 15 amino acids.

This chain uses TRBV20-1 with TRBJ2-1, with D perhaps matching TRBD2 (6 bases). In germline, CDR1 is DFQATT, CDR2 SNEGSKA (reference sequence). The CDR3 runs to 12 residues. The germline V and J ends were trimmed by 3 bases and 10 bases, with 13 bases remaining between them. CDR3 loop: CSASSGVREQFF. The CDR3 DNA reads as TGCAGTGCTAGTTCGGGGGTTAGGGAGCAGTTCTTC.

This clonotype was found once. This chain uses TRBV7-2 with TRBJ2-5; possibly TRBD1 for D (6 bases). Germline CDR1 and CDR2: SGHTA and FQGNSA. The CDR3 contains 15 residues. Between the trimmed V and J ends, which lost 1 base and 5 bases, there was a span of 14 bases. This chain's CDR3 is CASSLEGDLGETQYF. Written as DNA, the CDR3 is TGTGCCAGCAGCTTAGAGGGGGATTTGGGGGAGACCCAGTACTTC.

The chain carries TRBV27 and TRBJ2-3; D is unclear. V lost 3 bases and J 4 bases, leaving 11 bases between the germline ends. Per germline, CDR1 MNHEY and CDR2 SMNVEV (reference sequence). The CDR3 is 14 residues long. CDR3 nucleotide sequence: TGTGCCAGCAGTTTGGCCCCCGCACCAGATACGCAGTATTTT. Residues: CASSLAPAPDTQYF.

The chain carries TRBV2 and TRBJ1-1; D unclear. The germline V gene encodes CDR1 SNHLY and CDR2 FYNNEI. This CDR3 spans 13 amino acids. Trimming left V 6 bases short and J 0 bases short, with 8 bases between. The CDR3 region is CASRFRLNTEAFF. CDR3 nucleotides: TGTGCCAGCAGGTTCAGGCTGAACACTGAAGCTTTCTTT.